This is a list of T cell receptor beta chains from one sample in a study of T cells after yellow fever vaccination. One entry per CDR3 protein, called by TCRdb with MiXCR from the 5' RACE reads. The sample holds 500,000 to 650,000 distinct CDR3 sequences; 17% are singletons and the top ten take approximately 15%. Here the sequenced sample was PBMCs, taken about 5 days after the first yellow fever vaccination. These receptors were collected from a man younger than 35 who received the YFV17D yellow fever vaccine. Both conserved end residues are part of each CDR3. The D gene is left open where the match is weak. Size tells how often a clone was seen (once, few, many) or the class of an expanded clone, and some rows leave it out.

>.|TRBJ2-3|TRBV20-1|few
CSATDGGAGDTQYF
TGCAGTGCTACCGACGGGGGCGCGGGAGATACGCAGTATTTT
>.|TRBJ2-7|TRBV6-1|few
CATRPDRRDTYEQYF
TGTGCCACCCGACCCGACAGGCGAGACACCTACGAGCAGTACTTC
>.|TRBJ2-5|TRBV6-6|.
CASSYAGQETQYF
TGTGCCAGCAGTTACGCGGGACAAGAGACCCAGTACTTC
>.|TRBJ1-1|TRBV12-3/TRBV12-4|.
CASSWGQGRNTEAFF
TGTGCCAGCAGCTGGGGCCAGGGACGGAACACTGAAGCTTTCTTT
>.|TRBJ1-1|TRBV5-1|many
CASSRNTIYMNTEAFF
TGCGCCAGCAGTCGGAATACGATCTATATGAACACTGAAGCTTTCTTT
>.|TRBJ1-6|TRBV12-3/TRBV12-4|.
CASSRQVGGSPLHF
TGTGCCAGCAGTCGACAGGTTGGGGGATCACCCCTCCACTTT
>TRBD2|TRBJ2-4|TRBV6-1|.
CASSRPGTSGGNIQYF
TGTGCCAGCAGTCGTCCCGGGACTAGCGGGGGAAACATTCAGTACTTC
>.|TRBJ2-7|TRBV10-3|.
CAISDRGGYEQYF
TGTGCCATCAGCGACAGGGGAGGGTACGAGCAGTACTTC
>TRBD2|TRBJ2-3|TRBV5-1|few
CASSPVRGADTQYF
TGCGCCAGCAGCCCGGTCCGGGGGGCAGATACGCAGTATTTT
>.|TRBJ1-1|TRBV6-2/TRBV6-3|few
CASSYDRLANTEAFF
TGTGCCAGCAGTTACGATAGACTGGCGAACACTGAAGCTTTCTTT
>.|TRBJ2-2|TRBV12-3/TRBV12-4|.
CASTLAPTTGELFF
TGTGCCAGCACCCTAGCGCCCACCACCGGGGAGCTGTTTTTT
>TRBD2|TRBJ2-1|TRBV5-1|few
CASSHDWAGGNEQFF
TGCGCCAGCAGCCACGACTGGGCGGGGGGCAATGAGCAGTTCTTC
>.|TRBJ1-2|TRBV7-6|.
CASSPGEGGYTF
TGTGCCAGCAGCCCCGGTGAAGGTGGCTACACCTTC
>.|TRBJ1-2|TRBV5-1|few
CASSQTGPPSYGYTF
TGCGCCAGTTCCCAGACCGGGCCCCCCAGCTATGGCTACACCTTC
>.|TRBJ1-1|TRBV5-5|few
CASSLAGRVATEAFF
TGTGCCAGCAGCTTGGCAGGGAGGGTGGCCACTGAAGCTTTCTTT
>TRBD2|TRBJ2-3|TRBV4-2|.
CASSPPSRASGVYTDTQYF
TGTGCCAGCAGCCCACCTTCTCGCGCCAGCGGGGTTTACACAGATACGCAGTATTTT
>TRBD1|TRBJ2-5|TRBV18|few
CASSPQGDETQYF
TGTGCCAGCTCCCCGCAGGGGGACGAGACCCAGTACTTC
>TRBD2|TRBJ2-3|TRBV3-1|few
CASSPSTPAGGLTQYF
TGTGCCAGCAGCCCCTCAACCCCAGCGGGGGGGCTTACGCAGTATTTT